This T cell receptor beta chain was documented in a study of early T cells in non-severe SARS-CoV-2 infection. Background on the study: Sequencing of bulk RNA from unsorted whole blood was done, without chain pairing.

Unique molecular identifiers (one per individual cDNA molecule) were attached. Each CDR3 protein is one row after TCRdb ran MiXCR on the 5' RACE reads. The sample consists of tens of thousands of distinct CDR3 sequences, roughly 5% of them appearing once. This clonotype was seen repeatedly, ten times or more. Its antigen is unknown. Germline-derived CDR1 and CDR2 are SGHAT and FQNNGV. V lost 1 base and J lost 9, with 16 bases in between. This CDR3 comprises 15 residues. Study results and limitations: Private and CD4 specificities were missed by VDJdb matching, which favored anti-spike CD8 responses.

This sequence joins TRBV11-2 and TRBJ2-1; D may match TRBD1 or TRBD2 (5 bases each). This TCR was sampled from an adult who was a healthcare worker with PCR-confirmed SARS-CoV-2 infection or an uninfected control (not recorded which). The sample here was whole blood, taken at baseline. The CDR3: CASSLVGRWRLEQFF. For the CDR3, the DNA is TGTGCCAGCAGCTTAGTGGGACGCTGGCGCCTTGAGCAGTTCTTC.